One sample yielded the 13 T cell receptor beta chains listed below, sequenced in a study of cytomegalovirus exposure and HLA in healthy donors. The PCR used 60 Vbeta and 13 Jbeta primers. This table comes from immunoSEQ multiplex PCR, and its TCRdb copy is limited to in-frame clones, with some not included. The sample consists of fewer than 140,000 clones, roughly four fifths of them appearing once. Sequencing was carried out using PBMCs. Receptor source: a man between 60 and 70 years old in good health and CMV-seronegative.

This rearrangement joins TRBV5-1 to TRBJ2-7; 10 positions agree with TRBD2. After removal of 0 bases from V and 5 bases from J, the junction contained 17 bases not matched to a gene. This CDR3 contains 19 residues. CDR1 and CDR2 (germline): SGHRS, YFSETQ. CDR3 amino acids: CASSLAFSAGGPSFNEQYF. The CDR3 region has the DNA TGCGCCAGCAGCTTGGCCTTCTCAGCGGGGGGGCCTTCTTTCAACGAGCAGTACTTC.

CDR3 sequence: CASSLGRTNNSPLHF. CDR3 coding DNA: TGTGCCAGCAGCTTAGGACGGACTAATAATTCACCCCTCCACTTT. V usage is TRBV7-2 and J usage is TRBJ1-6; D not resolved. V dropped 1 base and J dropped 5 bases, with 9 bases sitting between them. The germline gives CDR1 SGHTA, CDR2 FQGNSA. This CDR3 contains 15 residues.

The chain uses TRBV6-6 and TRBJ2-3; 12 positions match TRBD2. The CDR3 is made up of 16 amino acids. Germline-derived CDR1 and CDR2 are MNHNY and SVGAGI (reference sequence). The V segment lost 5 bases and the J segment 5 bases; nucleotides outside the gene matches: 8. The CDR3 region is CASSRRLAGVGDTQYF. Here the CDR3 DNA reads TGTGCCAGCAGTCGGAGACTAGCGGGGGTTGGAGATACGCAGTATTTT.

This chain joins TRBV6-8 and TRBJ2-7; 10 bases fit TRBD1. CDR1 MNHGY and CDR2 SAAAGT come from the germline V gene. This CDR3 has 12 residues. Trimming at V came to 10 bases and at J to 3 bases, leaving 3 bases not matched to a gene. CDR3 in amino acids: CAIRTGGYEQYV. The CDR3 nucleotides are TGTGCCATACGGACAGGGGGCTACGAGCAGTACGTC.

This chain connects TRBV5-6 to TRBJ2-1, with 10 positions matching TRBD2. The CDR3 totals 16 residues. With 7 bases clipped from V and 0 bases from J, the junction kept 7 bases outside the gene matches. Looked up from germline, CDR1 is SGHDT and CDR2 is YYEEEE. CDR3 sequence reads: CASGTSVLSSYNEQFF. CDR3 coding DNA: TGTGCCAGCGGGACTAGCGTCCTGAGCTCCTACAATGAGCAGTTCTTC. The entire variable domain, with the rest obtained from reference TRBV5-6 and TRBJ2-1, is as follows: DAGVTQSPTHLIKTRGQQVTLRCSPKSGHDTVSWYQQALGQGPQFIFQYYEEEERQRGNFPDRFSGHQFPNYSSELNVNALLLGDSALYLCASGTSVLSSYNEQFFGPGTRLTVL.

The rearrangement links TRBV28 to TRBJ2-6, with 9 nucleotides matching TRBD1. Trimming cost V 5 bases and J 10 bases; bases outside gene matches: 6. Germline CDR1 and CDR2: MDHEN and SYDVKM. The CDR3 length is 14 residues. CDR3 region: CASSPPGTGNVLTF. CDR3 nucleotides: TGTGCCAGCAGTCCCCCCGGGACAGGGAACGTCCTGACTTTC.

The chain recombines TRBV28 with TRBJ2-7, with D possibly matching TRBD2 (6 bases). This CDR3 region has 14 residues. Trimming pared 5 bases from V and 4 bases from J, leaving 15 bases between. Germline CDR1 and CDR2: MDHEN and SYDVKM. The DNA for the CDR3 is TGTGCCAGCAGTGTTGGGGTAGCGGATTACGAGCAGTACGTC. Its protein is CASSVGVADYEQYV.

The CDR3 region has the DNA TGCGCCAGCAGCTTGACCCTAGCGCGCGGCACCGGGGAGCTGTTTTTT. This codes for CASSLTLARGTGELFF. The J gene is TRBJ2-2, the V gene TRBV5-1; D is perhaps TRBD2 (6 bases). This CDR3 is built from 16 residues. Trimming removed 1 base from V and 4 bases from J, with 14 bases in between. Per germline, CDR1 SGHRS and CDR2 YFSETQ.

CDR3 coding DNA: TGTGCCTGGAGTGTACCCGGAGAGACCCAGTACTTC. Amino acid sequence: CAWSVPGETQYF. The chain links TRBV30 to TRBJ2-5; unclear D gene. The CDR3 loop spans 12 amino acids. CDR1 and CDR2 from the germline V gene are GTSNPN and SVGIG (reference sequence). Trimming cost V 0 bases and J 4 bases, with 6 bases left between them.

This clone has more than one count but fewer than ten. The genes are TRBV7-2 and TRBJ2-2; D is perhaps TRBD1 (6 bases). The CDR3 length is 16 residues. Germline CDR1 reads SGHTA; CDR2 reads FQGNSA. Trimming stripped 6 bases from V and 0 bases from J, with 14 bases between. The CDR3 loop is CASRVQGISNTGELFF. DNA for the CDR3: TGTGCCAGCAGGGTTCAGGGGATTTCGAACACCGGGGAGCTGTTTTTT. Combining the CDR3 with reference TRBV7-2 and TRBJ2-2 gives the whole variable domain GAGVSQSPSNKVTEKGKDVELRCDPISGHTALYWYRQSLGQGLEFLIYFQGNSAPDKSGLPSDRFSAERTGGSVSTLTIQRTQQEDSAVYLCASRVQGISNTGELFFGEGSRLTVL.

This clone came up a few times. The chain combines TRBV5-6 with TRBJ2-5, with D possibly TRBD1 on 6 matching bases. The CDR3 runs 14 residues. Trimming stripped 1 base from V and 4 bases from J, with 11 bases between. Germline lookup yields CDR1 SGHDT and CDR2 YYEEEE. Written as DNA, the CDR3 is TGTGCCAGCAGCTTGAGGGGGTGGGGAGAGACCCAGTACTTC. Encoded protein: CASSLRGWGETQYF.

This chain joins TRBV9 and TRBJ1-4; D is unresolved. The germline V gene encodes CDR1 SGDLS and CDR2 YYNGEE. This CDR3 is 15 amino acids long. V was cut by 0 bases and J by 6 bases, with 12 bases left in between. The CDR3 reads CASSVGYGLDEKLFF. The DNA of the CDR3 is TGTGCCAGCAGCGTAGGATACGGGTTAGATGAAAAACTGTTTTTT. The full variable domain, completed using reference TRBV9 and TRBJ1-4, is DSGVTQTPKHLITATGQRVTLRCSPRSGDLSVYWYQQSLDQGLQFLIQYYNGEERAKGNILERFSAQQFPDLHSELNLSSLELGDSALYFCASSVGYGLDEKLFFGSGTQLSVL.

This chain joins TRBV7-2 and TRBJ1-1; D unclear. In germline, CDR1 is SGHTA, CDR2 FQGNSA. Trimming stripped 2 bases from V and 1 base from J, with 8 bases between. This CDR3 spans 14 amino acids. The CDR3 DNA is TGTGCCAGCAGCTTATCAGTAACGAACACTGAAGCTTTCTTT. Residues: CASSLSVTNTEAFF.